The count of the clone carrying this TCR beta chain is one. Its target is unknown. Clones were read by immunoSEQ multiplex PCR, and TCRdb kept only the in-frame ones, dropping some. The sample contains 100,000 or so clones, roughly 91% of which appear only once. This record comes from a study of T cell responses to AZD1222 COVID-19 vaccine. General study results and limits: At baseline, just five to seven AZD1222 recipients tested seropositive.

CDR3 size: 15 residues. Germline CDR1 is SNHLY and CDR2 is FYNNEI. The germline V and J ends were trimmed by 6 bases and 6 bases, with 17 bases remaining between them. V gene TRBV2 combines with J gene TRBJ1-4, with D possibly TRBD1 on 6 matching bases. Sequenced material: peripheral blood, taken on day 0 of AZD1222 vaccination. This receptor was obtained from an adult in good health. This chain's CDR3 is CASREQGNVDEKLFF. CDR3 sequence (DNA): TGTGCCAGCAGGGAACAGGGAAACGTCGATGAAAAACTGTTTTTT.